What follows is one T cell receptor beta chain and its context. The data stem from a study of blood T cell repertoires in COVID-19. The wider study: The cDNA or gDNA used as material had been derived from T cells, B-cell-depleted T cells, or PBMCs.

As handled by the study authors: Reference gene primer amplification gave nucleated cell count estimates. The method was immunoSEQ multiplex PCR; TCRdb's version includes in-frame clones alone and lacks a portion of them. From that table come the V and J calls and clone size; the DNA was used to work out D and trimming. The sample lists 450,000 to 500,000 clones, 75% to 90% occurring once. CDR3 size: 15 residues. The germline V gene encodes CDR1 KGHSH and CDR2 LQKENI. Trimming cost V 4 bases and J 5 bases; bases outside gene matches: 10. Cohort allocation depended upon clinical history that participants reported. Symptom resolution, clearance, or two negative PCRs marked donors in Cohort 3 as recovered.

The sequence was obtained from a woman aged 60-70 years who had recovered from COVID-19. The sample was PBMCs or T cells enriched from blood (not recorded which). The V gene is TRBV18, the J gene TRBJ2-5; TRBD1 matches at 7 bases. CDR3 protein: CASSLIQGIEETQYF. CDR3 DNA sequence: TGTGCCAGCTCACTAATACAGGGGATCGAGGAGACCCAGTACTTC.